This T cell receptor beta chain was sequenced in a study of siplizumab effects on memory and regulatory T cells. Study-wide results and limits: Memory cells seemed less diverse than naive T cells, which seemed major alloresponse contributors. Sequences below about 10^-5 frequency were poorly captured, and few alloreactive clones mapped to unstimulated subsets. Tregs proliferating in siplizumab cultures lacked confirmation of their suppressive function.

The CDR3 is 15 residues long. The germline V and J ends were trimmed by 6 bases and 7 bases, with 20 bases remaining between them. From germline, CDR1 is MNHNY and CDR2 SVGAGI (reference sequence). Assaying covered roughly 100,000 TCR templates per sample. TCRdb's copy holds only in-frame clones and misses some; the assay was immunoSEQ multiplex PCR. The sample shows some 97,000 clones, 92% of them seen only once. As concerns this clone: Its antigen is not identified.

The rearrangement links TRBV6-6 to TRBJ2-3; no reliable D call. Sequencing was carried out using Tregs sorted from blood. The clonotype comes from a human donor in good health. In DNA form, the CDR3 reads TGTGCCAGCAGCCCCCACCCGGACGTGGTGAATACGCAGTATTTT. Translation gives CASSPHPDVVNTQYF.